This T cell receptor beta chain comes out of a study of shared clonotypes between healthy human individuals. CDR1 and CDR2 (germline): LGHNA, YSLEER. This CDR3 spans 17 amino acids. Trimming at V came to 3 bases and at J to 7 bases, leaving 14 bases not matched to a gene. Assay used: immunoSEQ multiplex PCR; TCRdb lists only in-frame clones, some missing. The sample has over a million clones; around three quarters are singletons. This clonotype was obtained from a man between 18 and 35 years old in good health. Some clones in this sample may be carry-over from other donors' samples. This chain uses TRBV4-3 with TRBJ2-1; TRBD2 matches 8 bases. Sample: memory CD4+ T cells from PBMCs. The subset: CD45RA-negative fraction. The CDR3 protein is CASSQLASGPQGNEQFF. The DNA of the CDR3 is TGCGCCAGCAGCCAGCTGGCTAGCGGGCCCCAGGGGAATGAGCAGTTCTTC.